This T cell receptor beta chain was identified in a study of OX40 agonist ivuxolimab in advanced cancers. Study-level information: Mean age approximately 55 years, range about 20 to 85; around 80% male. Findings of the study overall: Within 6 weeks, CD4+ and CD8+ blood T cells expanded clonally at 0.1 to 3.0 mg/kg.

Germline CDR1 reads SGHTA; CDR2 reads FQGNSA. V lost 0 bases and J lost 2, with 7 bases in between. This CDR3 has 14 amino acids. People who had autoimmune disease history or systemic immunosuppression were excluded. On cycle 4 day 1 and cycle 7 day 1, as well as at baseline, blood was sampled. Worth noting for this clone: Its matching antigen is unknown.

The repertoire was sequenced with immunoSEQ multiplex PCR; TCRdb's copy has only in-frame clones and lacks some. The sample has 48,000 or so clones, about 83% seen once; the top ten hold more than 0.9%. The chain is built from TRBV7-2 and TRBJ2-5; D is undetermined. The sequencing here drew on CD4+ or CD8+ T cells sorted from blood, taken in a trial of the OX40 agonist ivuxolimab. The origin of this receptor is an adult with an advanced solid tumor such as melanoma, head and neck, liver or kidney cancer. CDR3 in DNA: TGTGCCAGCAGCTTAGCAGGGCGTCAAGAGACCCAGTACTTC. Its protein is CASSLAGRQETQYF.